This TCR beta chain is drawn from a study of blood T cells in healthy people across ages. The use of a sample-barcoded 5' primer and a J-beta primer mix characterized a second PCR of roughly 7 to 11 cycles. TCRdb re-analysed the 5' RACE reads in MiXCR, keeping a single row per CDR3 protein. The sample shows under 850,000 distinct CDR3 sequences, 35% to 40% of them seen only once. Germline V lookup: CDR1 MNHNY, CDR2 SVGAGI (reference sequence). This CDR3 is built from 15 residues. Trimming shortened V by 2 bases and J by 2 bases, and 11 bases separated the two germline ends. The authors drew around 11 milliliters of peripheral blood from each donor. Total RNA extracted from each sample amounted to at least 5.5 micrograms. General study points: A strong correlation was found between TCR beta diversity and the percentage of naive T cells. Diversity estimated from one million T cells was considered an underestimate.

To note about this clonotype: What it recognizes is unknown. Just one base apart from a much larger clone, this may be a read error.

This chain joins TRBV6-6 and TRBJ2-3; unclear D gene. This receptor was obtained from a man younger than 30 in good health. The sequencing input was blood. This CDR3 is CASSYAVRYTDTQYF. CDR3 in DNA: TGTGCCAGCAGTTACGCGGTCAGGTACACAGATACGCAGTATTTT.